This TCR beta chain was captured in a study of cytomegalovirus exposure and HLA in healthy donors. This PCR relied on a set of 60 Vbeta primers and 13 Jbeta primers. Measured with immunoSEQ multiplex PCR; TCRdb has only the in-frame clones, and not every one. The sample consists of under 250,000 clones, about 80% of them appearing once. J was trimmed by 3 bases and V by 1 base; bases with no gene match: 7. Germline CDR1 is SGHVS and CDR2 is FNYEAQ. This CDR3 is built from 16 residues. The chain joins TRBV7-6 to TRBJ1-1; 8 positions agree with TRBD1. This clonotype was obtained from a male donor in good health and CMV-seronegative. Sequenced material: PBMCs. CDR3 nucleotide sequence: TGTGCCAGCAGCTTAGGACAGGGGCGAGGGTACACTGAAGCTTTCTTT. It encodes CASSLGQGRGYTEAFF.